This TCR beta chain comes out of a study of early T cells in non-severe SARS-CoV-2 infection. With 0 bases removed from V and 4 bases from J, the gap between germline ends came to 10 bases. The CDR3 has 15 amino acids. The germline V gene has CDR1 SGHTA and CDR2 FQGNSA. Unique molecular identifiers were added to individual cDNA molecules. A single record per CDR3 protein comes from TCRdb applying MiXCR to the 5' RACE reads. The data contain tens of thousands of distinct CDR3 sequences, roughly 6.6% of them seen just once; the ten biggest clones take up 2.5% to 3%. The chain has TRBV7-2 and TRBJ1-5; unclear D gene. What was sequenced was whole blood. The TCR originated in an adult who was a healthcare worker with PCR-confirmed SARS-CoV-2 infection or an uninfected control (not recorded which). CDR3 DNA: TGTGCCAGCAGCTTAGCGCTAGGCCCAAATCAGCCCCAGCATTTT. Protein sequence: CASSLALGPNQPQHF.